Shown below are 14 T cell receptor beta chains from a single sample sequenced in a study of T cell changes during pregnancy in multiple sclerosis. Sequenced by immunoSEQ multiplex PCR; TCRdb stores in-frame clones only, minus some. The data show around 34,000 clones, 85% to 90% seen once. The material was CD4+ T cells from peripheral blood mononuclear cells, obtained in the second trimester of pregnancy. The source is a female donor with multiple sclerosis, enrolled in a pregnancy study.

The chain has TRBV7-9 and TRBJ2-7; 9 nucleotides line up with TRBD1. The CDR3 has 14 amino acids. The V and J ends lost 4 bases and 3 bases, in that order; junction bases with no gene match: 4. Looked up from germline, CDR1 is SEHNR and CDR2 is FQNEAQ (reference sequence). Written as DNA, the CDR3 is TGTGCCAGCAGCTCCCCGGGACAGGGCTACGAGCAGTACTTC. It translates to CASSSPGQGYEQYF.

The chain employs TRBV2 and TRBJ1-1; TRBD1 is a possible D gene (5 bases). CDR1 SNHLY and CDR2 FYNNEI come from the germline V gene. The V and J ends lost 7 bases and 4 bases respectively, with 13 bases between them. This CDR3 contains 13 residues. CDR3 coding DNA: TGTGCCAGCACCATGACAGTAGTCACTGAAGCTTTCTTT. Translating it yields CASTMTVVTEAFF. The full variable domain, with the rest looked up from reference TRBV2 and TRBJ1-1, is EPEVTQTPSHQVTQMGQEVILRCVPISNHLYFYWYRQILGQKVEFLVSFYNNEISEKSEIFDDQFSVERPDGSNFTLKIRSTKLEDSAMYFCASTMTVVTEAFFGQGTRLTVV.

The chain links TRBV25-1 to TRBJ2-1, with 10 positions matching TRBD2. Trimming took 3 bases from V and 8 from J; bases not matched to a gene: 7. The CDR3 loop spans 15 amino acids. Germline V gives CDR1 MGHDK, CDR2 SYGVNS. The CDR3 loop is CASSDPSGRSDEQFF. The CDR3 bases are TGTGCCAGCAGTGACCCTAGCGGGAGATCCGATGAGCAGTTCTTC. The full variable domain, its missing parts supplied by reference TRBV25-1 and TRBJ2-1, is EADIYQTPRYLVIGTGKKITLECSQTMGHDKMYWYQQDPGMELHLIHYSYGVNSTEKGDLSSESTVSRIRTEHFPLTLESARPSHTSQYLCASSDPSGRSDEQFFGPGTRLTVL.

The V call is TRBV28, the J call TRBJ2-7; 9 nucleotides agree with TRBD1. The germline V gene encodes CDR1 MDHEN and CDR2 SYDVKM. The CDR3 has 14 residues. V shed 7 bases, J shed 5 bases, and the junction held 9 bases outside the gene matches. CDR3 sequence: CASMVRDRAHEQYF. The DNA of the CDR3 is TGTGCCAGCATGGTCCGGGACAGGGCCCACGAGCAGTACTTC.

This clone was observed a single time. Written as DNA, the CDR3 is TGCGCCAGCAGCCAAGCGGGGGACCGACTCTCCTACGAGCAGTACTTC. Amino acids: CASSQAGDRLSYEQYF. V and J are TRBV4-1 and TRBJ2-7; tentatively, D is TRBD2 (6 bases). V dropped 1 base and J dropped 0 bases, with 13 bases sitting between them. The length of the CDR3 is 16 residues. Per the germline V gene, CDR1 is MGHRA and CDR2 is YSYEKL.

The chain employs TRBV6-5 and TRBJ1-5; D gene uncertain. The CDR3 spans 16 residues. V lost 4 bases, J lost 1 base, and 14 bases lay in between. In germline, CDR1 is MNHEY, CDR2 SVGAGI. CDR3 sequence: CASSSYYDSSNQPQHF. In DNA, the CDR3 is TGTGCCAGCAGTTCCTACTATGACTCAAGCAATCAGCCCCAGCATTTT.

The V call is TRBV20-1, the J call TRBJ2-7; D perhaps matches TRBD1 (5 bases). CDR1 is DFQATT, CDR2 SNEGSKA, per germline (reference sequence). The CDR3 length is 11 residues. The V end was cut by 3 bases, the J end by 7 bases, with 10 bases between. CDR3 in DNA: TGCAGTGCTAGGGGTAGGACAGAGCAGTACTTC. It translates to CSARGRTEQYF.

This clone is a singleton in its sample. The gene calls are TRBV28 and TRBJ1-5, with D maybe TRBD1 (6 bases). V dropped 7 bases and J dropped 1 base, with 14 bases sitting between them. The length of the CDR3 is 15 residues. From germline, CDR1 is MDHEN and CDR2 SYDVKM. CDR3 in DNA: TGTGCCAGCAAAGCCCCAGGGGAGAGCAATCAGCCCCAGCATTTT. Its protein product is CASKAPGESNQPQHF.

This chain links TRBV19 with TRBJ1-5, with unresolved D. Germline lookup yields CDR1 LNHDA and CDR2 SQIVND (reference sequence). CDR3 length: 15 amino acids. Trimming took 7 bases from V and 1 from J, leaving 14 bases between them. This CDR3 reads CASTQWERSNQPQHF. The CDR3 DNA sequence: TGTGCCAGTACCCAATGGGAGCGAAGCAATCAGCCCCAGCATTTT.

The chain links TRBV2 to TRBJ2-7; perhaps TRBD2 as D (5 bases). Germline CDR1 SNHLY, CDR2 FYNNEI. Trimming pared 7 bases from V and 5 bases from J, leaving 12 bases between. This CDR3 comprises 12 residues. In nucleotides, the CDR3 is TGTGCCAGCACCCGGGGTGGGCACGAGCAGTACTTC. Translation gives CASTRGGHEQYF.

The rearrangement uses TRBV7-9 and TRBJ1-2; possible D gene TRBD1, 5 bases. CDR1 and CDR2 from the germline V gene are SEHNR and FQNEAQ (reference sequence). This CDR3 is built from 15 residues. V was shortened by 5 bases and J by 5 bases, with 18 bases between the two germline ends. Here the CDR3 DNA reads TGTGCCAGCAGCCCAGTACTCAGGGTTGGGTATGGCTACACCTTC. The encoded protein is CASSPVLRVGYGYTF.

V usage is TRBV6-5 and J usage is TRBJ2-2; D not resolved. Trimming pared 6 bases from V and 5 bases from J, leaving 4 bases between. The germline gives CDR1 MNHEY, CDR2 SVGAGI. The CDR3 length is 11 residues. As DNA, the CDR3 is TGTGCCAGCAGCAGGACCGGGGAGCTGTTTTTT. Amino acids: CASSRTGELFF.

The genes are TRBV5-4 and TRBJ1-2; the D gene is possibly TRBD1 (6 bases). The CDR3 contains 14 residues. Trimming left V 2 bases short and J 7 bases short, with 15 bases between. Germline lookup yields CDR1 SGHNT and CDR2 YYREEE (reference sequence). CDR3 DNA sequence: TGTGCCAGCAGCTTCTCAACAGGGAGGGGTGGCTACACCTTC. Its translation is CASSFSTGRGGYTF.

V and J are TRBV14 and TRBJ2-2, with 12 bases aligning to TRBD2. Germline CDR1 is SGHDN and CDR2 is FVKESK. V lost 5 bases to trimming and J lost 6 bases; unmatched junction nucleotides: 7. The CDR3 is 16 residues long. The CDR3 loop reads CASSSRLAGEAGELFF. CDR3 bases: TGTGCCAGCAGCTCACGACTAGCGGGAGAGGCCGGGGAGCTGTTTTTT.